This T cell receptor beta chain was observed in a study of blood T cell repertoires in COVID-19. Whole-study context: Acute and convalescent COVID-19 samples came from the United States, Italy and Spain. PBMCs, B-cell-depleted T cells, or T cells provided the cDNA or gDNA that made up the material.

With 0 bases clipped from V and 1 base from J, the junction kept 13 bases outside the gene matches. CDR3 size: 20 residues. From germline, CDR1 is MGHRA and CDR2 YSYEKL. How the authors handled the data: From reference gene primer amplification, estimates of nucleated cell counts were derived. Method: immunoSEQ multiplex PCR; TCRdb's copy keeps in-frame clones and lacks some. D and trimming were read from the DNA, whereas the V and J calls and clone size are those reported in that table. The sample shows approximately 220,000 clones, about 85% of them seen only once. The sequence was obtained from a man in his forties with acute or convalescent COVID-19. The V gene is TRBV4-1, the J gene TRBJ1-5, with 9 bases fitting TRBD1. Sequencing input: peripheral blood. In DNA form, the CDR3 reads TGCGCCAGCAGCCAAGATTACTCGGGACAGGGAATTGGGAGCAATCAGCCCCAGCATTTT. Amino acid sequence: CASSQDYSGQGIGSNQPQHF.